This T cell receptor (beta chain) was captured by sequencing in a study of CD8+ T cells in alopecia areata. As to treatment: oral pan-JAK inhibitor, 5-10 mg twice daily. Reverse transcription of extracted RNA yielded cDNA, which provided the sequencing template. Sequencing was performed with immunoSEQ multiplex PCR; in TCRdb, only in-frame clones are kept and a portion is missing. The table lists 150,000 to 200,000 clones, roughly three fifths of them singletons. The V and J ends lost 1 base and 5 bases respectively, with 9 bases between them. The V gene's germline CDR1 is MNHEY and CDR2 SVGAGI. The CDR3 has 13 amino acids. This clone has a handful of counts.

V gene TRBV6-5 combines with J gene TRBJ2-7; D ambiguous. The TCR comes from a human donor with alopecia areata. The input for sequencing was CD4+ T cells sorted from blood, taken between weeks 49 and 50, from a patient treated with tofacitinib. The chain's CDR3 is CASSYWENNEQYF. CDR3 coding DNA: TGTGCCAGCAGTTACTGGGAAAACAACGAGCAGTACTTC.